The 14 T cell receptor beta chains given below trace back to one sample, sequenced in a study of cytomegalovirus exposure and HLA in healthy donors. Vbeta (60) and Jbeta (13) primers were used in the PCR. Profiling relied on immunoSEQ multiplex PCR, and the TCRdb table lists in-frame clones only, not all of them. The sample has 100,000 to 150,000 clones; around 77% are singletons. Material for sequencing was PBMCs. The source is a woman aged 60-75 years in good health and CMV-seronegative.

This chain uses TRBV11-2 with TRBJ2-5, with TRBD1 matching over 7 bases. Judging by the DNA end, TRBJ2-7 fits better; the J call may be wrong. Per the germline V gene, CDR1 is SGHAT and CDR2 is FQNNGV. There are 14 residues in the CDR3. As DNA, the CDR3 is TGTGCCAGCAGCTTCCCGGGACAGTTCTACGAGCAGTACTTC. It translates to CASSFPGQFYEQYF.

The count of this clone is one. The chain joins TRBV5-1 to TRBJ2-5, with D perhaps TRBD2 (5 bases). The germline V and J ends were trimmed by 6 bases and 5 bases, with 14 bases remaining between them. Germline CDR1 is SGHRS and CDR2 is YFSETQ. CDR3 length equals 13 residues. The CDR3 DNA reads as TGCGCCAGCATGGCGGGCGTCCTGGAGACCCAGTACTTC. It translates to CASMAGVLETQYF.

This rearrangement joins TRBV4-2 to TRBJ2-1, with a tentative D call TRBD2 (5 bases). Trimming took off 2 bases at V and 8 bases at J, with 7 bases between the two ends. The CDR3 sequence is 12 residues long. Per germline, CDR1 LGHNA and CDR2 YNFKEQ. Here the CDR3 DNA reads TGTGCCAGCAGCCAAACTAGGGATGAGCAGTTCTTC. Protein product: CASSQTRDEQFF.

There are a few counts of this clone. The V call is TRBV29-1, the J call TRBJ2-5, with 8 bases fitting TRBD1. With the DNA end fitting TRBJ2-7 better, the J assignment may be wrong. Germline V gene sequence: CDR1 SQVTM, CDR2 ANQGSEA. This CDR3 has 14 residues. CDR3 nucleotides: TGCAGCGTCCCACCCCCGGACAGGGCCCACGAGCAGTACTTC. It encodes CSVPPPDRAHEQYF.

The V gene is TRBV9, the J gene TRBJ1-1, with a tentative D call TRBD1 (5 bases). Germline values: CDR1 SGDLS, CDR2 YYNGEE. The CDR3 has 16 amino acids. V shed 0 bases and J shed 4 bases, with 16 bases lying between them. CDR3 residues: CASSVGSGDLGTEAFF. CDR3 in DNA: TGTGCCAGCAGCGTAGGGAGCGGGGACCTGGGCACTGAAGCTTTCTTT.

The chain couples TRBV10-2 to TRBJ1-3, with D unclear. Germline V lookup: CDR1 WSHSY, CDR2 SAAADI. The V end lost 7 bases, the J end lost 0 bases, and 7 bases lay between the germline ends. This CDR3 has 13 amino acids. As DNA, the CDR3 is TGCGCCAGCAAGGTAGCCTCTGGAAACACCATATATTTT. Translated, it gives CASKVASGNTIYF.

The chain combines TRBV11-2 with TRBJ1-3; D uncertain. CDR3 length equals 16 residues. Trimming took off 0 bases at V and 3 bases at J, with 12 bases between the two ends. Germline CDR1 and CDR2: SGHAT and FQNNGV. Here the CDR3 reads CASSLDPRVRGNTIYF. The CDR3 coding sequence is TGTGCCAGCAGCTTAGACCCCCGGGTGCGTGGAAACACCATATATTTT.

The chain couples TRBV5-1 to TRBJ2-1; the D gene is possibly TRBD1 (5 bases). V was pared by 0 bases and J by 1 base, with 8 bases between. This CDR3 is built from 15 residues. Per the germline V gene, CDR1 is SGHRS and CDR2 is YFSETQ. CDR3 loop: CASSLGQGSYNEQFF. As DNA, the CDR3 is TGCGCCAGCAGCTTGGGGCAGGGTTCCTACAATGAGCAGTTCTTC.

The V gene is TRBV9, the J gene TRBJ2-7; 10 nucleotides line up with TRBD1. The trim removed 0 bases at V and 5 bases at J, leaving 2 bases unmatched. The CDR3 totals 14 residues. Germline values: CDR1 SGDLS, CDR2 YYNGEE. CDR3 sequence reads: CASSVGDRGNEQYF. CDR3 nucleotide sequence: TGTGCCAGCAGCGTAGGGGACAGGGGTAACGAGCAGTACTTC.

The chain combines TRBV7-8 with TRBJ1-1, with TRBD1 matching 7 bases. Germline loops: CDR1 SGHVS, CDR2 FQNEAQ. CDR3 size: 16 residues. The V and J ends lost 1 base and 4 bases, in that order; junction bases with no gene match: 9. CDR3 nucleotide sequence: TGTGCCAGCAGCTTAGGAACAGGGGCATGGGGCACTGAAGCTTTCTTT. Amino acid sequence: CASSLGTGAWGTEAFF.

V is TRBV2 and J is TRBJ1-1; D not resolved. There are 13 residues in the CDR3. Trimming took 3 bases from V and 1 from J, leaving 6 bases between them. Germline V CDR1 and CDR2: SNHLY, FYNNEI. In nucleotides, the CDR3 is TGTGCCAGCAGTGATAATAGGAACACTGAAGCTTTCTTT. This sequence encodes CASSDNRNTEAFF.

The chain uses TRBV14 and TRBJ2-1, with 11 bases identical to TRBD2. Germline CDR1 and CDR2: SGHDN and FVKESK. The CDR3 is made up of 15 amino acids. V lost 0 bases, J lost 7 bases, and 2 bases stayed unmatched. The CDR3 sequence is CASSQDRLAGNEQFF. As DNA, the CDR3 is TGTGCCAGCAGCCAAGATAGACTAGCGGGGAATGAGCAGTTCTTC.

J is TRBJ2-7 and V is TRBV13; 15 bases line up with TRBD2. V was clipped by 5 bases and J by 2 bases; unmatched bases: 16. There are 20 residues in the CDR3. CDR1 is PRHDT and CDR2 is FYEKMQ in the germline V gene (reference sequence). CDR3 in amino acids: CASSPQIWTSGGDPAYEQYF. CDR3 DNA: TGTGCCAGCAGCCCGCAGATCTGGACTAGCGGGGGGGACCCAGCCTACGAGCAGTACTTC. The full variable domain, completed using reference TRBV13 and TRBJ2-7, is AAGVIQSPRHLIKEKRETATLKCYPIPRHDTVYWYQQGPGQDPQFLISFYEKMQSDKGSIPDRFSAQQFSDYHSELNMSSLELGDSALYFCASSPQIWTSGGDPAYEQYFGPGTRLTVT.

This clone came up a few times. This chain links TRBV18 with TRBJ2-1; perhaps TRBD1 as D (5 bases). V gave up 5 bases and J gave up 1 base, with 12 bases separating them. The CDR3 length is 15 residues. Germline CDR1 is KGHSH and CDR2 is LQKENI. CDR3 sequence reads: CASSLWGSSYNEQFF. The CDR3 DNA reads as TGTGCCAGCTCATTGTGGGGCTCTTCCTACAATGAGCAGTTCTTC.